These 18 T cell receptor delta chains originate from one sample sequenced in a study of gamma-delta chains in newborns, infants, children. TCRdb applied CATT to the reads for clone calling. The sample contains 1,500 to 2,000 delta-chain clones, around 1.1% of which appear only once. What was sequenced was blood. These receptors originate from a child who was a newborn, infant or young child, either healthy, febrile or measles-vaccinated (not recorded which).

With regard to this clone: A far more abundant clone sits one base away, making this likely a read error. This same CDR3 is encoded by further DNA sequences in the sample. The genes are TRDV2 and TRDJ1; possible D gene TRDD3, 6 bases. CDR1 is GEAIGNYY, CDR2 EKD, per germline. The CDR3 is 17 amino acids. This CDR3 is CACEGLGVKRDTDKLIF. The CDR3 region has the DNA TGTGCCTGTGAAGGATTGGGGGTAAAGAGGGACACCGACAAACTCATCTTT.

This clone was counted between two and nine times. TCRdb lists the protein of a much larger clone for this DNA, which differs at residue 5, so this is likely a read error; the protein given here is translated from the DNA itself. The rearrangement uses TRDV2 and TRDJ1, with D unclear. Trimming stripped 4 bases from V and 3 bases from J, with 11 bases between. The CDR3 has 13 amino acids. Per the germline V gene, CDR1 is GEAIGNYY and CDR2 is EKD. CDR3 sequence reads: CACDQLGSDKLIF. As DNA, the CDR3 is TGTGCCTGTGATCAATTAGGCTCCGATAAACTCATCTTT.

This clone was seen a few times. TCRdb attributes to this sequence the protein of a much larger clone, which differs from the DNA translation at residue 4; a read error is likely, and the protein displayed is translated from the DNA. The chain's CDR3 is CACCLVGEIDKLIF. The CDR3 DNA reads as TGTGCCTGTTGCTTGGTGGGGGAAATCGATAAACTCATCTTT. The chain uses TRDV2 and TRDJ1, with TRDD3 matching 7 bases. The CDR3 has 14 residues. The V gene end was trimmed by 6 bases and the J gene end by 4 bases; junction bases not matched to a gene: 10. CDR1 and CDR2 from the germline V gene are GEAIGNYY and EKD.

Note on this clone: This likely came from a read error, as a far larger clone is one base away. In the same sample, other DNA sequences code for this CDR3. The rearrangement uses TRDV2 and TRDJ1; TRDD3 matches 10 bases. Germline V gene lookup returns CDR1 GEAIGNYY and CDR2 EKD. The V segment lost 2 bases and the J segment 0 bases; nucleotides outside the gene matches: 8. This CDR3 is 17 amino acids long. Written as DNA, the CDR3 is TGTGCCTGTGACAAACTGGGGGATCCATCGTACACCGATAAACTCATCTTT. Translating it yields CACDKLGDPSYTDKLIF.

Remarks on this clone: TCRdb's listed protein matches a much larger clone and diverges from this DNA's translation at residue 8, likely through a read error; the protein shown comes from the DNA. The chain uses TRDV2 and TRDJ1; D remains ambiguous. CDR3 length: 16 residues. V lost 3 bases and J lost 0, with 16 bases in between. Germline V lookup: CDR1 GEAIGNYY, CDR2 EKD. This CDR3 reads CACDQVSGTDTDKLIF. CDR3 nucleotide sequence: TGTGCCTGTGACCAAGTTAGCGGGACGGACACCGATAAACTCATCTTT.

This clone was observed at least ten times. The protein in TCRdb stems from a much larger clone and differs at residue 10 from this DNA's translation, likely a read error; here the protein is translated from the DNA. The chain has TRDV2 and TRDJ1; TRDD3 agrees at 7 bases. V shed 3 bases, J shed 3 bases, and the junction held 24 bases outside the gene matches. The germline V gene encodes CDR1 GEAIGNYY and CDR2 EKD. CDR3 length equals 20 residues. The CDR3 nucleotides read TGTGCCTGTGACCACGTCGGGCCTACTGTGGGATACTCAATACCCGATAAACTCATCTTT. Its protein is CACDHVGPTVGYSIPDKLIF.

A note on this clone: Given a far larger clone just one base away, this is likely a sequencing read error. This sample includes further DNA sequences coding for the same CDR3. The chain uses TRDV2 and TRDJ3; 8 bases are shared with TRDD3. The CDR3 covers 20 residues. CDR1 GEAIGNYY and CDR2 EKD come from the germline V gene. The V gene end was trimmed by 1 base and the J gene end by 0 bases; junction bases not matched to a gene: 10. CDR3 sequence reads: CACDTLLLGASSWDTRQMFF. The CDR3 region has the DNA TGTGCCTGTGACACACTCTTACTGGGGGCTAGCTCCTGGGACACCCGACAGATGTTTTTC.

With respect to this clone: TCRdb pairs this DNA with a much larger clone's protein that differs at residue 4, likely a read error; the protein shown was translated from the DNA. The chain uses TRDV2 and TRDJ3, with D possibly TRDD3 on 6 matching bases. CDR3 length: 17 residues. Germline V gene sequence: CDR1 GEAIGNYY, CDR2 EKD. The CDR3 sequence is CACNTVLGSWDTRQMFF. Here the CDR3 DNA reads TGTGCCTGTAACACCGTACTGGGCTCCTGGGACACCCGACAGATGTTTTTC.

Details on this clone: The protein given by TCRdb reflects a much larger clone and differs at residue 17 from this DNA's translation, likely from a read error; the protein shown is the DNA's translation. The gene calls are TRDV2 and TRDJ3; 8 bases align to TRDD3. The CDR3 length is 19 residues. In germline, CDR1 is GEAIGNYY, CDR2 EKD. CDR3 region: CACDTAGDSGSWDTRQTFF. As DNA, the CDR3 is TGTGCCTGTGACACCGCGGGGGATAGTGGGTCCTGGGACACCCGACAGACGTTTTTC.

In the case of this clone: TCRdb records a much larger clone's protein for this DNA, with a difference at residue 11 that likely arises from a read error; the protein given is the translation of the DNA. The genes are TRDV2 and TRDJ3, with a possible D match to TRDD3 (6 bases). The CDR3 sequence is 17 residues long. Germline CDR1 reads GEAIGNYY; CDR2 reads EKD. This CDR3 is CACDTVLGSWGTRQMFF. The CDR3 DNA follows: TGTGCCTGTGACACCGTACTGGGCTCCTGGGGCACCCGACAGATGTTTTTC.

Points on this clone: With only one base between it and a far larger clone, this is likely a read error. The sample has other DNA sequences that encode this CDR3 too. J is TRDJ1 and V is TRDV2; unclear D gene. There are 13 residues in the CDR3. The germline V and J ends were trimmed by 4 bases and 5 bases, with 13 bases remaining between them. Looked up from germline, CDR1 is GEAIGNYY and CDR2 is EKD. Here the CDR3 reads CACDRLGSDKLIF. Here the CDR3 DNA reads TGTGCCTGTGATCGATTAGGCTCAGATAAACTCATCTTT.

This clone was recorded a few times. TCRdb assigns this DNA the protein of a much larger clone, which departs from its translation at residue 6; this likely reflects a read error, and the protein shown comes from translating the DNA. The V gene is TRDV2, the J gene TRDJ1; 9 positions match TRDD3. V trimming: 0 bases; J trimming: 0 bases; junction bases outside the gene matches: 4. The CDR3 sequence is 16 residues long. Germline V gives CDR1 GEAIGNYY, CDR2 EKD. The CDR3 DNA follows: TGTGCCTGTGACACCGCTGGGGGATCGGACACCGATAAACTCATCTTT. Its translation: CACDTAGGSDTDKLIF.

This clone was picked up a small number of times. For this DNA, TCRdb reports the protein of a much larger clone, which diverges at residues 3 and 4, most likely from a read error; the protein presented here is translated directly from the DNA. The V gene is TRDV2, the J gene TRDJ3; possibly TRDD3 for D (6 bases). CDR1 is GEAIGNYY and CDR2 is EKD in the germline V gene. Trimming shortened V by 9 bases and J by 0 bases, and 26 bases separated the two germline ends. The CDR3 is 20 amino acids. CDR3 in amino acids: CARGTIASGISSWDTRQMFF. The CDR3 DNA reads as TGTGCCCGTGGCACCATAGCCTCGGGGATCAGCTCCTGGGACACCCGACAGATGTTTTTC.

This clone counts as medium-sized. The amino acid sequence in TCRdb belongs to a much larger clone and departs from this DNA's translation at residue 4, likely a sequencing read error; the sequence shown is translated from the DNA. This chain joins TRDV2 and TRDJ1; D is undetermined. The V end lost 5 bases, the J end lost 0 bases, and 18 bases lay between the germline ends. Germline CDR1 reads GEAIGNYY; CDR2 reads EKD. This CDR3 is 16 amino acids long. CDR3 coding DNA: TGTGCCTGTGGCCAAGTTAGCCGGACGGACACCGATAAACTCATCTTT. Residues: CACGQVSRTDTDKLIF.

About this clone: This DNA's translation and the protein TCRdb lists, from a much larger clone, do not match at residue 12, likely due to a read error; the protein shown is translated from the DNA. At the DNA level, this CDR3 is encoded by other sequences in the same sample as well. The chain joins TRDV2 to TRDJ3; 12 bases fit TRDD3. Germline lookup yields CDR1 GEAIGNYY and CDR2 EKD. The CDR3 covers 18 residues. The chain's CDR3 is CACDNTGGYSWGTRQMFF. The CDR3 DNA is TGTGCCTGTGACAATACTGGGGGATACTCCTGGGGCACCCGACAGATGTTTTTC.

By sample fraction, this clone is large. Other DNA sequences within the sample encode an identical CDR3. The V gene is TRDV1, the J gene TRDJ3; the D gene is possibly TRDD3 (6 bases). CDR3 length equals 20 residues. Germline V gene sequence: CDR1 TSWWSYY, CDR2 QGS. V gave up 3 bases and J gave up 0 bases, with 18 bases separating them. CDR3 sequence reads: CALGDDGGWGSSWDTRQMFF. The CDR3 DNA reads as TGTGCTCTTGGGGACGACGGGGGTTGGGGATCCTCCTGGGACACCCGACAGATGTTTTTC.

This clone has more than one count but fewer than ten. It is likely a read error: a sequence one base away is far more abundant. The sample carries other DNA sequences with the same CDR3. The rearrangement joins TRDV2 to TRDJ3; 13 bases align to TRDD3. CDR1 is GEAIGNYY, CDR2 EKD, per germline. J lost 4 bases, V lost 3 bases, and 14 bases had no gene match. CDR3 length: 21 amino acids. The CDR3 coding sequence is TGTGCCTGTGACTCCATCACTGGGGGATACGAAACGGATTGGGACACCCGACAGATGTTTTTC. As protein: CACDSITGGYETDWDTRQMFF.

For this clone: TCRdb's listed protein matches a much larger clone and diverges from this DNA's translation at residue 11, likely through a read error; the protein shown comes from the DNA. The same CDR3 is also encoded by other DNA sequences in this sample. The V and J genes are TRDV2 and TRDJ3, with 12 bases that match TRDD3. The V gene's germline CDR1 is GEAIGNYY and CDR2 EKD. The CDR3 extends over 18 amino acids. CDR3 protein: CACDNTGGYSRDTRQMFF. The CDR3 DNA reads as TGTGCCTGTGACAATACTGGGGGATACTCCCGGGACACCCGACAGATGTTTTTC.